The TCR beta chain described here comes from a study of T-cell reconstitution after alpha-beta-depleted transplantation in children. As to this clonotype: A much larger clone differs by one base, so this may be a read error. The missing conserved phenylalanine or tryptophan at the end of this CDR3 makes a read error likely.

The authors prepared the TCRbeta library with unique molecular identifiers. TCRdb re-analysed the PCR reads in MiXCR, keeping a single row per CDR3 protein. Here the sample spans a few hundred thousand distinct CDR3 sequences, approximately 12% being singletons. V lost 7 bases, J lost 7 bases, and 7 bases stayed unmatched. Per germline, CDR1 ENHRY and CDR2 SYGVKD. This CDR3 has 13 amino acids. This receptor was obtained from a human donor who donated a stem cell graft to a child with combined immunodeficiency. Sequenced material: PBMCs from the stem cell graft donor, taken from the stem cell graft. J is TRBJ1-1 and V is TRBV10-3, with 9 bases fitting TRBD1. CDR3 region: CAITQGTGYEAFS. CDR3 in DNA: TGTGCCATCACCCAAGGGACAGGGTATGAAGCTTTCTCT.